Listed below are T cell receptor beta chains from one sample, sequenced in a study of T cell responses to AZD1222 COVID-19 vaccine. TCRdb keeps only in-frame clones here, not all; method: immunoSEQ multiplex PCR. The profile shows 160,000 or so clones, about 88% of them singletons. The sample consisted of peripheral blood, taken after recovery from COVID-19. These receptors were collected from an adult who had recovered from COVID-19. Both conserved end residues are part of each CDR3. A D gene is named only where the DNA matches it firmly. Clone size is shown for a subset of rows, as once, few, many or a class of expanded clone.

J,D,size,V,length,DNA,CDR3
TRBJ1-5,-,few,TRBV3-1/TRBV3-2,15,TGTGCCAGCAGCCAATCTCAGGGCTGGAATCAGCCCCAGCATTTT,CASSQSQGWNQPQHF
TRBJ2-2,TRBD2,-,TRBV7-2,17,TGTGCCAGCAGCCCGTCGGGGACTAGCGGGGGGTCCGGGGAGCTGTTTTTT,CASSPSGTSGGSGELFF
TRBJ2-3,-,-,TRBV7-2,15,TGTGCCAGCAGCTTACAGGGGGGCCTCACAGATACGCAGTATTTT,CASSLQGGLTDTQYF
TRBJ2-3,-,-,TRBV3-1/TRBV3-2,14,TGTGCCAGCAGCCCTCTCCGGGGGTCAGATACGCAGTATTTT,CASSPLRGSDTQYF
TRBJ2-1,TRBD2,-,TRBV24-1,16,TGTGCCACCAGTGATAACGGCGGGAGCCGGAACAATGAGCAGTTCTTC,CATSDNGGSRNNEQFF
TRBJ2-7,-,-,TRBV6-5,12,TGTGCCAGCAGGGGGGCTTTATACGAGCAGTACTTC,CASRGALYEQYF
TRBJ1-1,-,-,TRBV5-1,17,TGCGCCAGCAGCAAAGCCCGGACGGGGAACCTTAACACTGAAGCTTTCTTT,CASSKARTGNLNTEAFF
TRBJ1-3,-,-,TRBV15,14,TGTGCCACCAGCAGGAAGGGTAGGGGAAACACCATATATTTT,CATSRKGRGNTIYF
TRBJ2-1,TRBD1,-,TRBV7-3,17,TGTGCCAGCAGCCCCCGTCTCCGGGACAGGGAAGGGGGCGAGCAGTTCTTC,CASSPRLRDREGGEQFF
TRBJ2-7,TRBD2,-,TRBV28,14,TGTGCCAGCAGTCCCCAGCGGGAGATCAACGAGCAGTACTTC,CASSPQREINEQYF
TRBJ2-3,-,-,TRBV5-1,14,TGCGCCAGCAGCTTGGTACTGGTCACAGATACGCAGTATTTT,CASSLVLVTDTQYF
TRBJ1-2,-,-,TRBV13,15,TGTGCCAGCAGCCTCTGGACGGATTTAAACTATGGCTACACCTTC,CASSLWTDLNYGYTF
TRBJ1-1,-,-,TRBV2,10,TGTGCCAGCAGCGGTCGTAGCTCGTTCTTT,CASSGRSSFF
TRBJ1-1,-,-,TRBV6-2/TRBV6-3,16,TGTGCCAGCAGTCCCTGGGTGGCACCTACCTCGGGTGAAGCTTTCTTT,CASSPWVAPTSGEAFF
TRBJ1-1,-,-,TRBV5-1,13,TGCGCCAGCAGCTTGGTAGAAACGAATGAAGCTTTCTTT,CASSLVETNEAFF
TRBJ2-5,-,-,TRBV6-2/TRBV6-3,15,TGTGCCAGCAGTCTCGGGGGAGTAAGTCAAGAGACCCAGTACTTC,CASSLGGVSQETQYF
TRBJ1-5,-,-,TRBV20-1,11,TGCAGTGCCGGGGGGCGGGGGACCCAGCATTTT,CSAGGRGTQHF
TRBJ2-1,-,-,TRBV5-4,14,TGTGCCAGCAGCTTGGAACGGCCATACAATGAGCAGTTCTTC,CASSLERPYNEQFF
TRBJ2-1,-,-,TRBV7-3,15,TGTGCCAGCAGTTTTACTAGTTCCCTGTACAATGAGCAGTTCTTC,CASSFTSSLYNEQFF
TRBJ1-2,TRBD1,-,TRBV28,18,TGTGCCAGCAGTTCTCCTACCGGGGGACAGGGGGCTTTCTATGGCTACACCTTC,CASSSPTGGQGAFYGYTF
TRBJ2-1,TRBD2,-,TRBV27,15,TGTGCCAGTCGGGAGTTAGCGGGAGGGGACAATGAGCAGTTCTTC,CASRELAGGDNEQFF
TRBJ2-7,TRBD1,-,TRBV18,15,TGTGCCAGCTCACCAACCCGGGGACAGGGAAGCGAGCAGTACTTC,CASSPTRGQGSEQYF
TRBJ2-5,TRBD2,once,TRBV5-1,18,TGCGCCAGCAGCTGGACGACTAGCGGGAGCGGGGTAAGGGAGACCCAGTACTTC,CASSWTTSGSGVRETQYF
TRBJ2-1,-,-,TRBV28,12,TGTGCCAGCAGTCTCATAGGACAGGAGCAGTTCTTC,CASSLIGQEQFF
TRBJ2-5,TRBD2,-,TRBV2,15,TGTGCCAGCAGTACTAGCGGGGGGCAGGGGGAGACCCAGTACTTC,CASSTSGGQGETQYF
TRBJ1-3,TRBD1,-,TRBV20-1,17,TGCAGTGCTAGTGGGGTCCAGGAGGGGGCAACCGGGAACACCATATATTTT,CSASGVQEGATGNTIYF
TRBJ2-3,-,-,TRBV7-7,14,TGTGCCAGCAGCTTATCTACGGTCACAGATACGCAGTATTTT,CASSLSTVTDTQYF
TRBJ2-7,-,-,TRBV5-4,16,TGTGCCAGCAGCTTGGATCAGGCACGGATTTCCTACGAGCAGTACTTC,CASSLDQARISYEQYF
TRBJ1-2,TRBD1,-,TRBV10-3,17,TGTGCCATCAGTCCTTGGGGGACAGGGTCGGATAACTATGGCTACACCTTC,CAISPWGTGSDNYGYTF
TRBJ2-1,-,-,TRBV19,14,TGTGCCAGTAGTATGAGCGGCGGGCGCGATGAGCAGTTCTTC,CASSMSGGRDEQFF
TRBJ1-2,TRBD1,-,TRBV28,14,TGTGCCAGCAGTGCGGCCGGGACAGGGAATGGCTACACCTTC,CASSAAGTGNGYTF
TRBJ1-3,-,-,TRBV10-1,15,TGCGCCAGCAGTGTATCGAGGGGAGCTGGAAACACCATATATTTT,CASSVSRGAGNTIYF
TRBJ2-7,-,-,TRBV3-1/TRBV3-2,14,TGTGCCAGCAGCGAAAAACGTCGAGGGCAGGGGCGGTACTTC,CASSEKRRGQGRYF
TRBJ1-4,TRBD1,-,TRBV6-5,14,TGTGCCAGCAGTCGACAGGGGCCAAATGAAAAACTGTTTTTT,CASSRQGPNEKLFF
TRBJ2-1,-,once,TRBV5-1,15,TGCGCCAGCAGAGGTGAAATTGGGGCACACAATGAGCAGTTCTTC,CASRGEIGAHNEQFF
TRBJ1-2,-,few,TRBV6-5,13,TGTGCCAGCAGTTACGAGGGGGTCGATGGCTACACCTTC,CASSYEGVDGYTF
TRBJ1-1,-,-,TRBV28,14,TGTGCCAGCAGTTTATTTATTCGGGGGACTGAAGCTTTCTTT,CASSLFIRGTEAFF
TRBJ1-1,-,-,TRBV19,15,TGTGCCAGTAGCCCCGGATGGGGGCTTAACACTGAAGCTTTCTTT,CASSPGWGLNTEAFF
TRBJ1-2,TRBD1,-,TRBV5-1,16,TGCGCCAGCAGCCCGCAGGGGGCGCATACTATTGATGGCTACACCTTC,CASSPQGAHTIDGYTF
TRBJ2-7,-,few,TRBV13,15,TGTGCCAGCAGCCTCGCCGCTAGCGACCTCTACGAGCAGTACTTC,CASSLAASDLYEQYF
TRBJ2-7,-,-,TRBV27,13,TGTGCCAGCAGTTTAAGGCAGACCTACGAGCAGTACTTC,CASSLRQTYEQYF
TRBJ1-4,-,-,TRBV28,15,TGTGCCAGCAGTCCCTTTTCGGCAGGGAATGAAAAACTGTTTTTT,CASSPFSAGNEKLFF
TRBJ1-4,-,-,TRBV9,14,TGTGCCAGCAGCACAGGACAGTTGAATGAAAAACTGTTTTTT,CASSTGQLNEKLFF
TRBJ2-3,-,-,TRBV1,15,TGCACCAGCAGCCCCTGGCGTCCTAGCACAGATACGCAGTATTTT,CTSSPWRPSTDTQYF
TRBJ2-2,-,-,TRBV28,13,TGTGCCAGCAGTTTAAGTCTAGCCAGGGAGCTGTTTTTT,CASSLSLARELFF
TRBJ1-6,-,-,TRBV10-3,15,TGTGCCATCAGTGGAGAGGGATACTATAATTCACCCCTCCACTTT,CAISGEGYYNSPLHF
TRBJ1-2,TRBD1,-,TRBV15,17,TGTGCCACCAGCAGAGGGGGTATCGACAGGGAGGGTTATGGCTACACCTTC,CATSRGGIDREGYGYTF
TRBJ2-7,-,-,TRBV11-2,16,TGTGCCAGCAGCTTATGGCAGGGAATGTCCTTCTACGAGCAGTACTTC,CASSLWQGMSFYEQYF
TRBJ2-1,-,-,TRBV6-2/TRBV6-3,12,TGTGCCAGCAGCCCCGACAGTCTGTTTCAGTTCTTC,CASSPDSLFQFF
TRBJ2-3,-,-,TRBV7-2,16,TGTGCCAGCAGCTTAGTAGGTGTGGGTGCTGGAGATACGCAGTATTTT,CASSLVGVGAGDTQYF
TRBJ2-1,TRBD2,-,TRBV7-2,14,TGTGCCAGCAGCCAGCTAGCGGGGTACAATGAGCAGTTCTTC,CASSQLAGYNEQFF
TRBJ1-1,-,-,TRBV2,14,TGTGCCAGTCACAGGGAATCTTCGAACACTGAAGCTTTCTTT,CASHRESSNTEAFF
TRBJ2-2,TRBD1,-,TRBV7-6,16,TGTGCCAGCAGCATAGGACAGGGGGATTTGACCGGGGAGCTGTTTTTT,CASSIGQGDLTGELFF
TRBJ1-2,-,-,TRBV28,15,TGTGCCAGCGGAGGGGCAGGACAGAGGGGTGAGGGCTACACCTTC,CASGGAGQRGEGYTF
TRBJ2-7,TRBD2,-,TRBV3-1/TRBV3-2,16,TGTGCCAGCAGCCTCGCCTTAGCGGGAGTGGCTCGAGAGCAGTACTTC,CASSLALAGVAREQYF
TRBJ2-3,-,-,TRBV7-9,12,TGTGCCAGCAGCTTAGAAGCAGATACGCAGTATTTT,CASSLEADTQYF
TRBJ1-6,TRBD1,-,TRBV5-1,15,TGCGCCAGCAGCTTAGAGGGGGCGCTTTTGTCACCCCTCCACTTT,CASSLEGALLSPLHF